A single sample gave rise to the 8 T cell receptor beta chains below, sequenced in a study of control samples from healthy donors and cancer patients. Some clones are missing from TCRdb's copy, which holds only in-frame ones; the method was immunoSEQ multiplex PCR. The repertoire holds more than 100,000 clones, about 89% seen once, with 15% to 20% in the top ten. The specimen sequenced was PBMCs. The receptors originated from a man in his 60s with lung cancer.

This chain connects TRBV30 to TRBJ2-1, with 9 bases aligning to TRBD1. The junction had 7 bases not matched to a gene; V was cut back by 5 bases and J by 5 bases. Germline values: CDR1 GTSNPN, CDR2 SVGIG (reference sequence). The CDR3 covers 14 residues. CDR3 residues: CAWGETGGHNEQFF. CDR3 nucleotide sequence: TGTGCCTGGGGGGAGACAGGGGGTCACAATGAGCAGTTCTTC.

The table lists this clone with a few counts. The J gene is TRBJ2-3, the V gene TRBV3-1 (or the pseudogene TRBV3-2); 8 nucleotides match TRBD2. The J segment lost 1 base and the V segment lost 0 bases, leaving 6 bases of the junction unmatched. This CDR3 region has 17 residues. Germline-derived CDR1 and CDR2 are LGHDT and YNNKEL (reference sequence). As DNA, the CDR3 is TGTGCCAGCAGCCAAGATCTCGGGGGGGCTGGCACAGATACGCAGTATTTT. Translation gives CASSQDLGGAGTDTQYF.

The V and J genes are TRBV11-2 and TRBJ1-4, with no clear D. Trimming removed 2 bases from V and 5 bases from J, with 9 bases in between. Germline V CDR1 and CDR2: SGHAT, FQNNGV. The CDR3 spans 14 residues. As DNA, the CDR3 is TGTGCCAGCAGCTTATCGCAGATAAATGAAAAACTGTTTTTT. This codes for CASSLSQINEKLFF. Together with reference TRBV11-2 and TRBJ1-4, the CDR3 gives the full variable domain: EAGVAQSPRYKIIEKRQSVAFWCNPISGHATLYWYQQILGQGPKLLIQFQNNGVVDDSQLPKDRFSAERLKGVDSTLKIQPAKLEDSAVYLCASSLSQINEKLFFGSGTQLSVL.

The genes are TRBV2 and TRBJ1-1; no clear D gene. Germline values: CDR1 SNHLY, CDR2 FYNNEI. CDR3 size: 13 residues. The V and J ends lost 2 bases and 1 base respectively, with 5 bases between them. DNA for the CDR3: TGTGCCAGCAGTGAAAGGCCGAACACTGAAGCTTTCTTT. Translated: CASSERPNTEAFF.

This chain joins TRBV30 and TRBJ2-2; D not certain. CDR3 size: 10 residues. Germline V gene data show CDR1 as GTSNPN and CDR2 as SVGIG (reference sequence). V lost 2 bases and J 7 bases, leaving 2 bases between the germline ends. The CDR3 region is CAWSNGELFF. In DNA form, the CDR3 reads TGTGCCTGGAGTAACGGGGAGCTGTTTTTT.

The chain couples TRBV11-2 to TRBJ2-7, with 9 positions matching TRBD1. With V trimmed by 0 bases and J by 3 bases, 3 bases remained unmatched. The CDR3 runs to 15 residues. Germline V gives CDR1 SGHAT, CDR2 FQNNGV. The CDR3 nucleotides read TGTGCCAGCAGCTTAGATCGACAGGGGGGCTACGAGCAGTACTTC. Protein product: CASSLDRQGGYEQYF.

The chain is built from TRBV18 and TRBJ1-6; D gene uncertain. Germline assignment: CDR1 KGHSH and CDR2 LQKENI. V dropped 3 bases and J dropped 5 bases, with 14 bases sitting between them. The CDR3 length is 16 residues. CDR3 coding DNA: TGTGCCAGCTCACCTTCGGGATGGGGTAATAATTCACCCCTCCACTTT. This codes for CASSPSGWGNNSPLHF.

The chain links TRBV4-2 to TRBJ2-5; the match to TRBD2 covers 13 bases. Germline V gene sequence: CDR1 LGHNA, CDR2 YNFKEQ. The CDR3 consists of 18 residues. Trimming removed 0 bases from V and 2 bases from J; junction bases left unmatched: 6. Here the CDR3 DNA reads TGTGCCAGCAGCCAAGATACAACTAGCGGGGGGGTACAAGAGACCCAGTACTTC. This sequence encodes CASSQDTTSGGVQETQYF.